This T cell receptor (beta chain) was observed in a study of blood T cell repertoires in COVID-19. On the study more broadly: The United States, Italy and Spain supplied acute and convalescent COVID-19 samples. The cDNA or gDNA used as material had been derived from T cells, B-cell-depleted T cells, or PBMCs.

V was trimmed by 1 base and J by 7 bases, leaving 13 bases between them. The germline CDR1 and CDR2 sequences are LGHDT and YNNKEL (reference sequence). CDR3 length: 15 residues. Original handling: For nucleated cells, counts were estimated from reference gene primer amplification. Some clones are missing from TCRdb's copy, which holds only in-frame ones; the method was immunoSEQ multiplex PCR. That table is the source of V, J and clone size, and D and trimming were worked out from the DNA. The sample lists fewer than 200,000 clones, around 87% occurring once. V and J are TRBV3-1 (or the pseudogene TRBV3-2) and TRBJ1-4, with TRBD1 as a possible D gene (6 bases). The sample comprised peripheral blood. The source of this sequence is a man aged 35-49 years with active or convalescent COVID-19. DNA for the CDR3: TGTGCCAGCAGCCAAGGAAGGGGGTCGGGTGAAAAACTGTTTTTT. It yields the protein CASSQGRGSGEKLFF.